The 28 T cell receptor beta chains below were found in one sample sequenced in a study of shared clonotypes between healthy human individuals (dated by TCRdb to between 2020 and 2021). Receptor amplification or capture employed the immunoSEQ multiplex PCR assay. TCRdb took this table from immuneACCESS and kept in-frame rearrangements with V and J called. Such tables lack part of the clones; where checked against another copy, unresolved V genes explain under half of the gap, and the rest is unexplained. This sample gives 2 million to 2.5 million clones in total; approximately 93% of them show up just once. More than 0.35% of the sample is in the top ten clones. The sample consisted of naive CD4+ T cells from PBMCs. In the paper's terms, the cell subset or site label means: CD45RA+ positively selected. These receptors originate from a man aged 18 to 29 in good health. Some clones in this sample may be carry-over from other donors' samples.

V gene TRBV6-4 combines with J gene TRBJ1-2; 7 nucleotides match TRBD1. Germline V gene sequence: CDR1 MRHNA, CDR2 SNTAGT. Germline trimming cut 5 bases from V and 4 bases from J; bases unmatched to any gene: 4. This CDR3 has 13 amino acids. The CDR3 DNA reads TGTGCCAGCAGTTCAGGGGGTCGCTATGGCTACACCTTC. Residues: CASSSGGRYGYTF.

This chain connects TRBV6-6 to TRBJ2-7; 7 nucleotides line up with TRBD2. The CDR3 extends over 13 amino acids. The V and J ends lost 8 bases and 2 bases, in that order; junction bases with no gene match: 6. The germline V gene encodes CDR1 MNHNY and CDR2 SVGAGI (reference sequence). CDR3 DNA: TGTGCCAGCGGAGAGGGAGGGCCCTACGAGCAGTACTTC. This codes for CASGEGGPYEQYF.

The rearrangement links TRBV5-8 to TRBJ1-1; 7 nucleotides match TRBD1. With 0 bases clipped from V and 1 base from J, the junction kept 6 bases outside the gene matches. The CDR3 contains 16 residues. The germline CDR1 and CDR2 sequences are SGHTS and YDEGEE. DNA of the CDR3: TGTGCCAGCAGCTTGGAAACAGGGGTGAAGAACACTGAAGCTTTCTTT. Its translation: CASSLETGVKNTEAFF.

J is TRBJ2-3 and V is TRBV7-3; 8 bases agree with TRBD2. The germline V gene has CDR1 SGHTA and CDR2 FQGTGA. The CDR3 has 15 residues. V was clipped by 1 base and J by 2 bases; unmatched bases: 2. The CDR3: CASSLIGGVTDTQYF. In nucleotides, the CDR3 is TGTGCCAGCAGCTTAATCGGGGGGGTCACAGATACGCAGTATTTT.

The chain uses TRBV5-1 and TRBJ2-1, with 11 bases aligning to TRBD2. From germline, CDR1 is SGHRS and CDR2 YFSETQ. The V segment lost 0 bases and the J segment 8 bases; nucleotides outside the gene matches: 10. CDR3 length equals 17 residues. CDR3 residues: CASSLESSGRGNDEQFF. For the CDR3, the DNA is TGCGCCAGCAGCTTGGAGAGTAGCGGGAGGGGGAACGATGAGCAGTTCTTC.

This chain uses TRBV7-2 with TRBJ1-5; D possibly corresponds to TRBD1 (6 bases). V lost 3 bases, J lost 7 bases, and 13 bases lay in between. The CDR3 sequence is 14 residues long. Germline V gives CDR1 SGHTA, CDR2 FQGNSA. CDR3 sequence reads: CASSFQGLGQPQHF. CDR3 in DNA: TGTGCCAGCAGCTTCCAGGGGTTAGGGCAGCCCCAGCATTTT.

This clone is a singleton in its sample. V gene TRBV28 combines with J gene TRBJ2-7, with 8 bases that match TRBD2. CDR1 and CDR2 from the germline V gene are MDHEN and SYDVKM. Unmatched junction bases numbered 13, after V lost 4 bases and J lost 5 bases. The CDR3 is 16 residues long. CDR3 residues: CASSYRPSGSLHEQYF. CDR3 bases: TGTGCCAGCAGTTACCGACCAAGCGGGAGTCTCCACGAGCAGTACTTC.

This clone has a single count. The chain couples TRBV28 to TRBJ1-1; no reliable D call. CDR1 is MDHEN, CDR2 SYDVKM, per germline. The CDR3 extends over 17 amino acids. V was cut by 7 bases and J by 1 base, with 22 bases left in between. This CDR3 is CASTQRPGKDTNTEAFF. CDR3 sequence (DNA): TGTGCCAGCACCCAACGCCCCGGGAAGGATACGAACACTGAAGCTTTCTTT.

As concerns this clone: The identical CDR3 is also encoded by other nucleotide sequences in the sample. This chain uses TRBV7-9 with TRBJ1-5, with a weak D call TRBD1 (6 bases). Looked up from germline, CDR1 is SEHNR and CDR2 is FQNEAQ (reference sequence). The V gene lost 1 base and the J gene lost 7 bases, with 11 bases spanning the gap. This CDR3 spans 14 amino acids. In nucleotides, the CDR3 is TGTGCCAGCAGCTTAGGCAGGGGAGGACAGCCCCAGCATTTT. This codes for CASSLGRGGQPQHF. The whole variable domain, filled in from reference TRBV7-9 and TRBJ1-5, reads DTGVSQNPRHKITKRGQNVTFRCDPISEHNRLYWYRQTLGQGPEFLTYFQNEAQLEKSRLLSDRFSAERPKGSFSTLEIQRTEQGDSAMYLCASSLGRGGQPQHFGDGTRLSIL.

The chain is built from TRBV7-3 and TRBJ2-1, with 9 bases fitting TRBD2. Germline V gene sequence: CDR1 SGHTA, CDR2 FQGTGA. With V trimmed by 7 bases and J by 6 bases, 4 bases remained unmatched. CDR3 length: 13 residues. The CDR3 region is CASTLAGSNEQFF. For the CDR3, the DNA is TGTGCCAGCACGCTAGCGGGAAGCAATGAGCAGTTCTTC.

This clone was found once. The gene calls are TRBV2 and TRBJ2-5, with 9 nucleotides matching TRBD2. CDR3 length: 19 residues. CDR1 is SNHLY and CDR2 is FYNNEI in the germline V gene. Trimming at V came to 0 bases and at J to 3 bases, leaving 14 bases not matched to a gene. The CDR3 DNA reads TGTGCCAGCAGTGAAGCTGGTTTTGGGGCTAGCGGGATAAAAGAGACCCAGTACTTC. Protein sequence: CASSEAGFGASGIKETQYF.

DNA of the CDR3: TGCGCCAGCAGCGGGAGTCGCCCTAGCACAGATACGCAGTATTTT. It translates to CASSGSRPSTDTQYF. The chain employs TRBV5-1 and TRBJ2-3; possible D gene TRBD2, 5 bases. Germline CDR1 reads SGHRS; CDR2 reads YFSETQ. The CDR3 runs 15 residues. With 4 bases removed from V and 0 bases from J, the gap between germline ends came to 12 bases. Full variable domain (remainder filled in from reference TRBV5-1 and TRBJ2-3): KAGVTQTPRYLIKTRGQQVTLSCSPISGHRSVSWYQQTPGQGLQFLFEYFSETQRNKGNFPGRFSGRQFSNSRSEMNVSTLELGDSALYLCASSGSRPSTDTQYFGPGTRLTVL.

In the case of this clone: At the DNA level, this CDR3 is encoded by other sequences in the same sample as well. The gene calls are TRBV7-2 and TRBJ2-1, with a tentative D call TRBD2 (5 bases). V gave up 2 bases and J gave up 2 bases, with 10 bases separating them. CDR1 SGHTA and CDR2 FQGNSA come from the germline V gene. The CDR3 has 15 residues. This chain's CDR3 is CASSLSSGPYNEQFF. CDR3 bases: TGTGCCAGCAGCTTATCGAGCGGTCCCTACAATGAGCAGTTCTTC.

The V gene is TRBV30, the J gene TRBJ1-5; unclear D gene. The CDR3 has 14 amino acids. Per the germline V gene, CDR1 is GTSNPN and CDR2 is SVGIG (reference sequence). Trimming pared 6 bases from V and 7 bases from J, leaving 19 bases between. CDR3 sequence (DNA): TGTGCCTGCACCACACAGCTCCTGGGGCAGCCCCAGCATTTT. Protein: CACTTQLLGQPQHF.

CDR3 residues: CASSQQGLQETQYF. CDR3 nucleotide sequence: TGCGCCAGCAGCCAACAGGGTCTGCAGGAGACCCAGTACTTC. This rearrangement joins TRBV5-1 to TRBJ2-5; TRBD1 is a possible D gene (6 bases). Germline V lookup: CDR1 SGHRS, CDR2 YFSETQ. The CDR3 runs 14 residues. The germline V and J ends were trimmed by 4 bases and 5 bases, with 15 bases remaining between them.

The genes are TRBV6-4 and TRBJ2-1; TRBD2 agrees at 7 bases. Trimming cost V 6 bases and J 3 bases; bases outside gene matches: 14. Per the germline V gene, CDR1 is MRHNA and CDR2 is SNTAGT. The CDR3 has 17 residues. This chain's CDR3 is CASSPGGAGVSYNEQFF. DNA for the CDR3: TGTGCCAGCAGCCCTGGGGGTGCGGGAGTGAGCTACAATGAGCAGTTCTTC.

This rearrangement joins TRBV10-3 to TRBJ2-1; 11 bases agree with TRBD2. Trimming took 2 bases from V and 5 from J; bases not matched to a gene: 11. Germline CDR1 reads ENHRY; CDR2 reads SYGVKD. The CDR3 totals 18 residues. For the CDR3, the DNA is TGTGCCATCAGTGAGCAAATAGCGGGAGGGTCTACGGACAATGAGCAGTTCTTC. The encoded protein is CAISEQIAGGSTDNEQFF.

The chain recombines TRBV7-2 with TRBJ1-4, with D perhaps matching TRBD1 (6 bases). CDR1 and CDR2 from the germline V gene are SGHTA and FQGNSA. This CDR3 is 14 amino acids long. Trimming removed 5 bases at V and 6 bases at J, with 13 bases between. CDR3 residues: CASSLPHRDEKLFF. The CDR3, as DNA: TGTGCCAGCAGCCTGCCCCACAGGGATGAAAAACTGTTTTTT.

This sequence joins TRBV30 and TRBJ2-2, with D perhaps matching TRBD1 (5 bases). Germline V gene lookup returns CDR1 GTSNPN and CDR2 SVGIG (reference sequence). The CDR3 is 13 amino acids. V gave up 7 bases and J gave up 1 base, with 10 bases separating them. CDR3 sequence reads: CALQTGNTGELFF. For the CDR3, the DNA is TGTGCCTTGCAAACAGGGAACACCGGGGAGCTGTTTTTT.

The CDR3 DNA follows: TGTGCCAGCAGTCCCCGCACTTCTGGAAACACCATATATTTT. It encodes CASSPRTSGNTIYF. The chain combines TRBV6-5 with TRBJ1-3; no reliable D call. V was trimmed by 5 bases and J by 1 base, leaving 9 bases between them. Germline V gene sequence: CDR1 MNHEY, CDR2 SVGAGI. This CDR3 region has 14 residues.

The count of this clone is one. The chain has TRBV7-3 and TRBJ2-2; 9 bases agree with TRBD1. This CDR3 has 18 residues. J gave up 6 bases and V 2 bases, and 13 bases lay outside the gene matches. Germline CDR1 reads SGHTA; CDR2 reads FQGTGA. The chain's CDR3 is CASSLSPPGQGLSGELFF. The CDR3 DNA follows: TGTGCCAGCAGCTTATCCCCTCCGGGACAGGGCTTATCCGGGGAGCTGTTTTTT.

The rearrangement joins TRBV11-2 to TRBJ2-6, with TRBD1 matching over 10 bases. Germline V gene sequence: CDR1 SGHAT, CDR2 FQNNGV. The ends lost 4 bases at V and 8 bases at J; junction bases unmatched: 5. CDR3 length equals 15 residues. The CDR3 coding sequence is TGTGCCAGCAGCTCTCCGGGACAGGGGACCAACGTCCTGACTTTC. Protein product: CASSSPGQGTNVLTF. Full variable domain (outside the CDR3, taken from reference TRBV11-2 and TRBJ2-6): EAGVAQSPRYKIIEKRQSVAFWCNPISGHATLYWYQQILGQGPKLLIQFQNNGVVDDSQLPKDRFSAERLKGVDSTLKIQPAKLEDSAVYLCASSSPGQGTNVLTFGAGSRLTVL.

V is TRBV28 and J is TRBJ1-1; 7 positions match TRBD1. CDR3 length equals 17 residues. J was trimmed by 5 bases and V by 4 bases; bases with no gene match: 16. Germline CDR1 MDHEN, CDR2 SYDVKM. CDR3 sequence: CASSSQRQGTLGTEAFF. The CDR3 DNA follows: TGTGCCAGCAGTTCACAAAGACAGGGCACCCTTGGAACTGAAGCTTTCTTT.

J is TRBJ1-2 and V is TRBV5-1, with 8 nucleotides matching TRBD1. V was clipped by 3 bases and J by 7 bases; unmatched bases: 14. Looked up from germline, CDR1 is SGHRS and CDR2 is YFSETQ. The CDR3 length is 16 residues. CDR3 protein: CASSSNPDRVRAGYTF. CDR3 bases: TGCGCCAGCAGCTCGAACCCGGACAGGGTGCGGGCTGGCTACACCTTC.

The chain uses TRBV18 and TRBJ2-7; either TRBD1 or TRBD2 may supply D (6 bases each). Trimming stripped 10 bases from V and 1 base from J, with 17 bases between. The CDR3 is made up of 14 amino acids. Germline V gene lookup returns CDR1 KGHSH and CDR2 LQKENI. The CDR3 loop is CATSQGRRSYEQYF. DNA for the CDR3: TGTGCCACCTCCCAGGGGAGGAGATCCTACGAGCAGTACTTC.

The chain uses TRBV28 and TRBJ1-1, with 7 bases lining up with TRBD1. The germline V gene has CDR1 MDHEN and CDR2 SYDVKM. There are 14 residues in the CDR3. Trimming cost V 7 bases and J 8 bases; bases outside gene matches: 13. The CDR3 region is CASTRQGTAGEAFF. The CDR3, as DNA: TGTGCCAGCACTCGACAGGGTACGGCAGGGGAAGCTTTCTTT. Full variable domain (missing parts from reference TRBV28 and TRBJ1-1): DVKVTQSSRYLVKRTGEKVFLECVQDMDHENMFWYRQDPGLGLRLIYFSYDVKMKEKGDIPEGYSVSREKKERFSLILESASTNQTSMYLCASTRQGTAGEAFFGQGTRLTVV.

This chain connects TRBV28 to TRBJ2-7; possible D gene TRBD1, 5 bases. V was trimmed by 6 bases and J by 2 bases, leaving 14 bases between them. Germline values: CDR1 MDHEN, CDR2 SYDVKM. CDR3 length: 14 residues. Here the CDR3 reads CASRAARAAYEQYF. As DNA, the CDR3 is TGTGCCAGCAGGGCGGCCAGGGCGGCCTACGAGCAGTACTTC.

This chain uses TRBV5-4 with TRBJ2-7, with D possibly TRBD2 on 5 matching bases. The germline CDR1 and CDR2 sequences are SGHNT and YYREEE (reference sequence). The V end was cut by 0 bases, the J end by 3 bases, with 13 bases between. The CDR3 covers 15 residues. In DNA, the CDR3 is TGTGCCAGCAGCTTGGCCTTAGCGCTGGTCTACGAGCAGTACTTC. Its protein product is CASSLALALVYEQYF.